Each of the 22 T cell receptor beta chains below was sequenced from the same sample in a study of shared clonotypes between healthy human individuals. The repertoire was sequenced with immunoSEQ multiplex PCR; TCRdb's copy has only in-frame clones and lacks some. This sample has a few hundred thousand clones, with 95% to 97% found just once. Material for sequencing was memory CD8+ T cells sorted from blood. Documented subset: CD45RO+ cells pooled with CCR7-negative TemRA cells. Source of these receptors: a man younger than 40 in good health.

Written as DNA, the CDR3 is TGTGCCAGCAGTTCTCCTCCCGGGACTGTGTATGGCTACACCTTC. Translating it yields CASSSPPGTVYGYTF. V gene TRBV28 combines with J gene TRBJ1-2, with D maybe TRBD1 (5 bases). V lost 4 bases, J lost 5 bases, and 17 bases lay in between. CDR1 is MDHEN and CDR2 is SYDVKM in the germline V gene. The CDR3 length is 15 residues.

This clone occurred once. This chain uses TRBV11-2 with TRBJ2-1; D may be TRBD2 (6 bases). CDR3 length: 13 amino acids. Trimming took off 5 bases at V and 8 bases at J, with 13 bases between the two ends. Germline V gene lookup returns CDR1 SGHAT and CDR2 FQNNGV. CDR3 sequence: CASSPRLGDEQFF. The CDR3 region has the DNA TGTGCCAGCAGCCCGCGACTAGGGGATGAGCAGTTCTTC.

V gene TRBV7-2 combines with J gene TRBJ2-2; the D gene could be TRBD1 or TRBD2 (5 bases each). Germline loops: CDR1 SGHTA, CDR2 FQGNSA. The V end lost 0 bases, the J end lost 7 bases, and 21 bases lay between the germline ends. There are 18 residues in the CDR3. CDR3 bases: TGTGCCAGCAGCTTAGCCGGGACCATTATTCGGGTTAACGGGGAGCTGTTTTTT. Translation: CASSLAGTIIRVNGELFF.

The chain employs TRBV27 and TRBJ2-1; 8 bases are shared with TRBD2. The CDR3 runs to 16 residues. V lost 3 bases, J lost 1 base, and 5 bases stayed unmatched. CDR1 is MNHEY, CDR2 SMNVEV, per germline (reference sequence). In nucleotides, the CDR3 is TGTGCCAGCAGTTTCAGCGGGAGCCAATCCTACAATGAGCAGTTCTTC. It specifies CASSFSGSQSYNEQFF.

Concerning this clone: A junction end diverges from the germline sequence, so it may reflect a read error. This chain connects TRBV28 to TRBJ1-5; D perhaps matches TRBD1 (5 bases). CDR1 and CDR2 from the germline V gene are MDHEN and SYDVKM. The CDR3 has 17 amino acids. The CDR3 loop reads CASTTTLTVGGNRPQHF. The CDR3 nucleotides read TGTGCCAGCACCACAACATTGACAGTGGGGGGGAATCGGCCCCAGCATTTT.

The rearrangement joins TRBV29-1 to TRBJ2-5, with D perhaps TRBD1 (5 bases). This CDR3 region has 12 residues. Germline values: CDR1 SQVTM, CDR2 ANQGSEA. Trimming left V 6 bases short and J 3 bases short, with 11 bases between. DNA of the CDR3: TGCAGCGTGCAGGGTGGCGAAGAGACCCAGTACTTC. This encodes CSVQGGEETQYF.

This clone was found once. The V and J genes are TRBV14 and TRBJ2-1, with 11 nucleotides matching TRBD2. The CDR3 consists of 17 residues. CDR1 is SGHDN and CDR2 is FVKESK in the germline V gene. V was clipped by 3 bases and J by 4 bases; unmatched bases: 8. The CDR3 DNA sequence: TGTGCCAGCAGCCAGTACACGGGACTAGCGGCTTACAATGAGCAGTTCTTC. It specifies CASSQYTGLAAYNEQFF.

This sequence joins TRBV10-3 and TRBJ2-1, with 10 bases matching TRBD2. This CDR3 is built from 16 residues. V gave up 6 bases and J gave up 1 base; unmatched junction bases: 6. Germline V gives CDR1 ENHRY, CDR2 SYGVKD. This CDR3 reads CAIRISGRGSYNEQFF. The CDR3 DNA reads TGTGCCATCAGAATCAGCGGGAGGGGATCCTACAATGAGCAGTTCTTC.

This sequence joins TRBV15 and TRBJ1-5; D is uncertain. CDR1 is LNHNV and CDR2 is YYDKDF in the germline V gene (reference sequence). V was cut by 5 bases and J by 0 bases, with 5 bases left in between. The CDR3 sequence is 13 residues long. CDR3 nucleotides: TGTGCCACCAGCGGGGATAGCAATCAGCCCCAGCATTTT. Translated, it gives CATSGDSNQPQHF.

The V call is TRBV27, the J call TRBJ2-7, with 12 bases lining up with TRBD1. The V and J ends lost 6 bases and 4 bases, in that order; junction bases with no gene match: 7. This CDR3 comprises 15 residues. Germline CDR1 and CDR2: MNHEY and SMNVEV (reference sequence). The CDR3 sequence is CASSDPGQGAYEQYF. The DNA for the CDR3 is TGTGCCAGCAGCGATCCGGGACAGGGGGCGTACGAGCAGTACTTC.

This clone was observed once. The chain recombines TRBV7-9 with TRBJ1-4; no reliable D call. Trimming shortened V by 6 bases and J by 7 bases, and 6 bases separated the two germline ends. The germline CDR1 and CDR2 sequences are SEHNR and FQNEAQ (reference sequence). CDR3 length: 11 amino acids. CDR3 region: CASSYSEKLFF. As DNA, the CDR3 is TGTGCCAGCAGTTACAGTGAAAAACTGTTTTTT.

This sequence joins TRBV29-1 and TRBJ2-1, with 13 bases that match TRBD2. Per germline, CDR1 SQVTM and CDR2 ANQGSEA. The CDR3 has 15 amino acids. With V trimmed by 7 bases and J by 3 bases, 6 bases remained unmatched. The CDR3 protein is CSAQGLAGHYNEQFF. Written as DNA, the CDR3 is TGCAGCGCCCAGGGACTAGCGGGACACTACAATGAGCAGTTCTTC.

The chain combines TRBV5-6 with TRBJ2-5, with no clear D. The CDR3 sequence is 15 residues long. V lost 0 bases to trimming and J lost 2 bases, with 11 bases between them. Germline V gene data show CDR1 as SGHDT and CDR2 as YYEEEE. The CDR3 nucleotides are TGTGCCAGCAGCTTGGCCCCCGCCCGTCAAGAGACCCAGTACTTC. As protein: CASSLAPARQETQYF.

The chain employs TRBV5-6 and TRBJ2-3; 11 nucleotides match TRBD2. This CDR3 has 15 residues. Germline loops: CDR1 SGHDT, CDR2 YYEEEE. The ends lost 5 bases at V and 4 bases at J; junction bases unmatched: 6. The DNA of the CDR3 is TGTGCCAGCAGTTTCGTAGCGGGAGGGCCAGATACGCAGTATTTT. It encodes CASSFVAGGPDTQYF.

This chain joins TRBV7-2 and TRBJ1-2; the D gene is possibly TRBD1 (5 bases). CDR1 is SGHTA, CDR2 FQGNSA, per germline. This CDR3 spans 14 amino acids. V was trimmed by 3 bases and J by 8 bases, leaving 16 bases between them. The CDR3 region has the DNA TGTGCCAGCAGCTTTTTACAAGCGGGGCCAGGCTACACCTTC. Encoded protein: CASSFLQAGPGYTF.

The V gene is TRBV7-9, the J gene TRBJ2-7; D may correspond to TRBD1 or TRBD2 (5 bases each). The length of the CDR3 is 18 residues. The germline gives CDR1 SEHNR, CDR2 FQNEAQ (reference sequence). The ends were cut back, 3 bases at V and 5 bases at J, with 26 bases in the middle. The chain's CDR3 is CASSFPPHEGWDPHEQYF. CDR3 coding DNA: TGTGCCAGCAGCTTTCCCCCTCACGAGGGATGGGACCCGCACGAGCAGTACTTC.

The chain recombines TRBV10-3 with TRBJ1-1; weak D call: TRBD1 (5 bases). The CDR3 length is 13 residues. Germline V gene data show CDR1 as ENHRY and CDR2 as SYGVKD. V lost 8 bases to trimming and J lost 2 bases, with 12 bases between them. The CDR3 region is CAIQNRRNTEAFF. CDR3 coding DNA: TGTGCCATCCAAAACAGGCGAAACACTGAAGCTTTCTTT.

The CDR3 region has the DNA TGTGCCAGCAGCTTGGCCTTCGAGCGGAGCTACAATGAGCAGTTCTTC. Residues: CASSLAFERSYNEQFF. The rearrangement links TRBV5-4 to TRBJ2-1; D possibly corresponds to TRBD2 (5 bases). The CDR3 extends over 16 amino acids. The germline gives CDR1 SGHNT, CDR2 YYREEE (reference sequence). Trimming left V 0 bases short and J 3 bases short, with 13 bases between.

The V gene is TRBV27, the J gene TRBJ2-7; 7 bases are shared with TRBD1. CDR1 is MNHEY and CDR2 is SMNVEV in the germline V gene (reference sequence). The V and J ends lost 8 bases and 3 bases, in that order; junction bases with no gene match: 10. The CDR3 contains 14 residues. The CDR3 region has the DNA TGTGCCAGCGGACCCTTACAGGGGATCTACGAGCAGTACTTC. Its translation is CASGPLQGIYEQYF.

This sequence joins TRBV4-1 and TRBJ2-5; tentatively, D is TRBD1 or TRBD2 (5 bases each). Per the germline V gene, CDR1 is MGHRA and CDR2 is YSYEKL. V lost 5 bases to trimming and J lost 5 bases, with 21 bases between them. This CDR3 is built from 16 residues. The CDR3 region has the DNA TGCGCCAGCAGCTCAACCTCCGGGACCCACGGGGAGACCCAGTACTTC. The encoded protein is CASSSTSGTHGETQYF.

The chain recombines TRBV7-2 with TRBJ2-7, with 9 bases matching TRBD2. The CDR3 length is 15 residues. With 5 bases clipped from V and 4 bases from J, the junction kept 9 bases outside the gene matches. From germline, CDR1 is SGHTA and CDR2 FQGNSA. The chain's CDR3 is CASSPTRTSVYEQYF. The CDR3 nucleotides are TGTGCCAGCAGCCCCACTCGGACTAGCGTTTACGAGCAGTACTTC. The variable domain in full, with the rest retrieved from reference TRBV7-2 and TRBJ2-7, is GAGVSQSPSNKVTEKGKDVELRCDPISGHTALYWYRQSLGQGLEFLIYFQGNSAPDKSGLPSDRFSAERTGGSVSTLTIQRTQQEDSAVYLCASSPTRTSVYEQYFGPGTRLTVT.

The V call is TRBV4-1, the J call TRBJ2-1; D is possibly TRBD1 or TRBD2 (5 bases each). The V end lost 2 bases, the J end lost 8 bases, and 19 bases lay between the germline ends. Germline CDR1 reads MGHRA; CDR2 reads YSYEKL. CDR3 length: 16 amino acids. The CDR3 reads CASSQRGEPYLDEQFF. The DNA of the CDR3 is TGCGCCAGCAGCCAAAGGGGAGAGCCCTATTTGGATGAGCAGTTCTTC.